One sample yielded the 14 T cell receptor beta chains listed below, sequenced in a study of CD8 T cells in Susac syndrome. RNA totalling roughly 0.5 to 1 ug underwent reverse transcription with random hexamers. A single record per CDR3 protein comes from TCRdb applying MiXCR to the immunoSEQ multiplex PCR reads. The sample carries approximately 140,000 distinct CDR3 sequences, 80% recorded once. Sequenced input: CD8+ T cells from PBMCs. The receptors were sampled from a human donor with multiple sclerosis.

The V gene is TRBV28, the J gene TRBJ1-4, with TRBD1 as a possible D gene (5 bases). Between the trimmed V and J ends, which lost 2 bases and 8 bases, there was a span of 12 bases. This CDR3 is 14 amino acids long. CDR1 and CDR2 from the germline V gene are MDHEN and SYDVKM. The CDR3 loop reads CASSLVGVGEKLFF. The CDR3 nucleotides read TGTGCCAGCAGTTTAGTAGGGGTGGGAGAAAAACTGTTTTTT.

The chain couples TRBV7-8 to TRBJ2-1; perhaps TRBD2 as D (6 bases). CDR3 length equals 16 residues. Germline lookup yields CDR1 SGHVS and CDR2 FQNEAQ. Between the trimmed V and J ends, which lost 5 bases and 2 bases, there was a span of 16 bases. CDR3 residues: CASSLRLAITYNEQFF. CDR3 bases: TGTGCCAGCAGCCTCAGGCTAGCGATAACCTACAATGAGCAGTTCTTC.

The chain recombines TRBV9 with TRBJ2-5; 7 nucleotides match TRBD1. This CDR3 comprises 16 residues. Trimming cost V 4 bases and J 0 bases; bases outside gene matches: 9. Germline loops: CDR1 SGDLS, CDR2 YYNGEE. This CDR3 is CASSQNIGTDQETQYF. The DNA of the CDR3 is TGTGCCAGCAGCCAAAATATCGGGACAGACCAAGAGACCCAGTACTTC.

This sequence joins TRBV30 and TRBJ2-2; D possibly corresponds to TRBD1 (5 bases). V lost 3 bases and J lost 5, with 16 bases in between. This CDR3 region has 15 residues. The germline V gene encodes CDR1 GTSNPN and CDR2 SVGIG (reference sequence). The CDR3 protein is CAWSFGASETGELFF. The DNA of the CDR3 is TGTGCCTGGAGCTTTGGGGCGTCGGAAACCGGGGAGCTGTTTTTT. Full variable domain (missing parts from reference TRBV30 and TRBJ2-2): SQTIHQWPATLVQPVGSPLSLECTVEGTSNPNLYWYRQAAGRGLQLLFYSVGIGQISSEVPQNLSASRPQDRQFILSSKKLLLSDSGFYLCAWSFGASETGELFFGEGSRLTVL.

The chain joins TRBV2 to TRBJ2-1; 9 bases are a match to TRBD2. The CDR3 is made up of 16 amino acids. Trimming took 5 bases from V and 5 from J; bases not matched to a gene: 10. Germline V gene lookup returns CDR1 SNHLY and CDR2 FYNNEI. The CDR3 coding sequence is TGTGCCAGCAGTATCTGGAGCGGGAGGCCGAACAATGAGCAGTTCTTC. Protein product: CASSIWSGRPNNEQFF.

The CDR3 here is CASSASGDSNQPQHF. CDR3 nucleotide sequence: TGCGCCAGCAGCGCTTCAGGGGACAGCAATCAGCCCCAGCATTTT. J is TRBJ1-5 and V is TRBV4-3; D might be TRBD1 (6 bases). Trimming shortened V by 5 bases and J by 1 base, and 12 bases separated the two germline ends. Germline CDR1 and CDR2: LGHNA and YSLEER. This CDR3 contains 15 residues.

The gene calls are TRBV5-5 and TRBJ2-7, with D tentatively TRBD2 (6 bases). Trimming took off 4 bases at V and 2 bases at J, with 10 bases between the two ends. Germline CDR1 SGHKS, CDR2 YYEKEE (reference sequence). The CDR3 totals 13 residues. Written as DNA, the CDR3 is TGTGCCAGCAGCCCCGGACTAACCTACGAGCAGTACGTC. This encodes CASSPGLTYEQYV.

The chain has TRBV5-8 and TRBJ2-6; D possibly corresponds to TRBD1 (6 bases). The V end was cut by 6 bases, the J end by 0 bases, with 13 bases between. This CDR3 contains 16 residues. Germline V lookup: CDR1 SGHTS, CDR2 YDEGEE. The CDR3 DNA sequence: TGTGCCAGCATTGTCGGGACACCCTCTGGGGCCAACGTCCTGACTTTC. Translated, it gives CASIVGTPSGANVLTF.

The rearrangement links TRBV29-1 to TRBJ1-4; TRBD1 matches 7 bases. Germline CDR1 reads SQVTM; CDR2 reads ANQGSEA. The trim removed 4 bases at V and 8 bases at J, leaving 7 bases unmatched. This CDR3 has 13 amino acids. The CDR3 DNA reads as TGCAGCGTTGTAGGGACAGAGGGCGAAAAACTGTTTTTT. It is translated as CSVVGTEGEKLFF.

The chain links TRBV27 to TRBJ2-3; the D gene is possibly TRBD1 (5 bases). Germline-derived CDR1 and CDR2 are MNHEY and SMNVEV (reference sequence). Between the trimmed V and J ends, which lost 2 bases and 5 bases, there was a span of 11 bases. The CDR3 runs to 14 residues. The CDR3 DNA reads TGTGCCAGCAGTTTAAGGGGTCCAGGAGATACGCAGTATTTT. Amino acid sequence: CASSLRGPGDTQYF.

The rearrangement joins TRBV3-1 to TRBJ2-3; possibly TRBD2 for D (5 bases). The V end was cut by 4 bases, the J end by 2 bases, with 13 bases between. The germline V gene has CDR1 LGHDT and CDR2 YNNKEL (reference sequence). This CDR3 contains 15 residues. CDR3: CASSPGSKYTDTQYF. Here the CDR3 DNA reads TGTGCCAGCAGCCCGGGGAGCAAATACACAGATACGCAGTATTTT.

The chain employs TRBV15 and TRBJ1-5; weak D call: TRBD1 (6 bases). The CDR3 spans 14 residues. The ends were cut back, 1 base at V and 5 bases at J, with 9 bases in the middle. Germline V gene sequence: CDR1 LNHNV, CDR2 YYDKDF (reference sequence). CDR3 region: CATSRGGGDQPQHF. For the CDR3, the DNA is TGTGCCACCAGCAGAGGAGGGGGAGATCAGCCCCAGCATTTT.

In this sample, this clonotype turned up a few times. This chain links TRBV5-5 with TRBJ2-7, with D perhaps matching TRBD1 (6 bases). V dropped 0 bases and J dropped 2 bases, with 9 bases sitting between them. From germline, CDR1 is SGHKS and CDR2 YYEKEE (reference sequence). The CDR3 covers 14 residues. CDR3 sequence: CASSLGTVAYEQYF. CDR3 bases: TGTGCCAGCAGCTTGGGGACAGTAGCCTACGAGCAGTACTTC.

The chain joins TRBV4-1 to TRBJ2-1, with 8 nucleotides matching TRBD1. After removal of 4 bases from V and 9 bases from J, the junction contained 2 bases not matched to a gene. The CDR3 is 12 residues long. The germline V gene has CDR1 MGHRA and CDR2 YSYEKL. DNA for the CDR3: TGCGCCAGCAGCCCCCAGGGGGCTGAGCAGTTCTTC. This gives the protein CASSPQGAEQFF.